This paragraph reports one T cell receptor (beta chain). The data originate from a study of human T cells and chemical hapten exposure. Study details: Each patch test put 0.01% DPC on the upper back, and results were read at 6 days.

TCRdb used MiXCR to reprocess the RACE reads, holding one entry per CDR3 protein. The repertoire includes roughly 97,000 distinct CDR3 sequences, about 28% of them detected once, and 10% sits in the top ten. Documented time point: patch test 3, about 24 weeks after DPC sensitization. As to treatment: therapeutic diphenylcyclopropenone sensitization with weekly scalp DPC. Whole blood that had not been fractionated was the source of extracted total RNA. This CDR3 is 13 amino acids long. V shed 6 bases, J shed 5 bases, and the junction held 4 bases outside the gene matches. The TCR originated in a man aged 40-55 years with alopecia areata. Some clones in this sample may be carry-over from other donors' samples. The V gene is TRBV12-3 or TRBV12-4, the J gene TRBJ2-5, with 9 bases aligning to TRBD2. The sample was whole blood, taken in connection with sensitization to the hapten diphenylcyclopropenone (DPC). CDR3 sequence (DNA): TGTGCCAGCAGCGGACTAGCGCGGGAGACCCAGTACTTC. This encodes CASSGLARETQYF.